This T cell receptor beta chain was recovered during a study of molecular identifiers for immune sequencing clone quantification. Only one count was recorded for this clonotype. What it binds is not known. V dropped 3 bases and J dropped 5; count of bases not matched to a gene: 6. The length of the CDR3 is 15 residues. CDR1 is SGDLS and CDR2 is YYNGEE in the germline V gene. Regarding the study as a whole: For highly expanded clones, sizes could be underestimated when identical TCR molecules share a barcode.

Each library that profiled naive CD8 cells came from 20,000 to 1,000,000 sorted cells with 10%, 30% or 50% RNA. A CD8+CD4-CCR7+CD45RA+ gate was used to sort naive CD8 T cells. Each CDR3 protein gets one entry after TCRdb re-called the PCR reads with MiXCR. Altogether about 98,000 distinct CDR3 sequences are present, around 37% being singletons, with the ten largest covering 9% to 10%. What was sequenced was naive CD8+ T cells from blood, with Jurkat cell RNA spiked in. Indicated subset: FACS-sorted CD8+CD4-CCR7+CD45RA+ naive T cells. The chain is built from TRBV9 and TRBJ2-2, with TRBD1 matching 8 bases. The source is a human donor in good health. Some libraries in this study had Jurkat cell RNA spiked in. CDR3 in amino acids: CASSATGGLTGELFF. As DNA, the CDR3 is TGTGCCAGCAGCGCCACAGGGGGGCTGACCGGGGAGCTGTTTTTT.